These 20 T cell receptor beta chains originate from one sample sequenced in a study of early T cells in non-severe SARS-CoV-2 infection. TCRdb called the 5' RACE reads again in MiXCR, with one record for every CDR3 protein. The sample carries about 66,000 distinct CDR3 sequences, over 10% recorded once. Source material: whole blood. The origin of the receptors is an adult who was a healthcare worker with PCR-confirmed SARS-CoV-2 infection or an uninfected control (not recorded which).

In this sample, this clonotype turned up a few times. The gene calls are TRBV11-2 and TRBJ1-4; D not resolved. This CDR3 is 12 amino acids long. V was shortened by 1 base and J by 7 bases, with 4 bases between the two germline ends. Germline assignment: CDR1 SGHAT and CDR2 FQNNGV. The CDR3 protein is CASSLVAEKLFF. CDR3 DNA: TGTGCCAGCAGCTTAGTGGCTGAAAAACTGTTTTTT.

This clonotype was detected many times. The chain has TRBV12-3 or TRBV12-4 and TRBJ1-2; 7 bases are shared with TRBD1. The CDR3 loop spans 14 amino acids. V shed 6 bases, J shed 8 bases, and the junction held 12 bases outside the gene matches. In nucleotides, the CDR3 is TGTGCCAGCAGCCTCGACAGGGCCCGTCCGGGCTACACCTTC. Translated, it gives CASSLDRARPGYTF.

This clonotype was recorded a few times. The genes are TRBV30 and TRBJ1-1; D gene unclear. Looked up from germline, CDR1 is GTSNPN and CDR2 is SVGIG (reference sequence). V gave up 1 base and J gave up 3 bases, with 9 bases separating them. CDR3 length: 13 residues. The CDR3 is CAWSASRDTEAFF. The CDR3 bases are TGTGCCTGGAGTGCCTCAAGGGACACTGAAGCTTTCTTT.

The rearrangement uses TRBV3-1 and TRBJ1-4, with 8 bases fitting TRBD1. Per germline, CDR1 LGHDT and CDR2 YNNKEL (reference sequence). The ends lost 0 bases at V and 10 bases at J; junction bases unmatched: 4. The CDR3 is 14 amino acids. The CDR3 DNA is TGTGCCAGCAGCCAAGATGACAGGGGAGGAAAACTGTTTTTT. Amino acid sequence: CASSQDDRGGKLFF. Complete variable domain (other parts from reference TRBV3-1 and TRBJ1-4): DTAVSQTPKYLVTQMGNDKSIKCEQNLGHDTMYWYKQDSKKFLKIMFSYNNKELIINETVPNRFSPKSPDKAHLNLHINSLELGDSAVYFCASSQDDRGGKLFFGSGTQLSVL.

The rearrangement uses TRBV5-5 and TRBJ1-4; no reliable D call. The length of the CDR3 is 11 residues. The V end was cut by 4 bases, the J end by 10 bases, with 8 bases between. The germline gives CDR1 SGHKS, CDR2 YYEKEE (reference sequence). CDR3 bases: TGTGCCAGCAGCCCTGGGGTAAAACTGTTTTTT. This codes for CASSPGVKLFF.

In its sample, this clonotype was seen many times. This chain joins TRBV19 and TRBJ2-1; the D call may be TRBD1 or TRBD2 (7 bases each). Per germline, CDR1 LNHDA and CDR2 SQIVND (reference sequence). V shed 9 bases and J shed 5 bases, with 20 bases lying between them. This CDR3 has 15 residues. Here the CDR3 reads CASKGAGVINNEQFF. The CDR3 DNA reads TGTGCCAGCAAGGGGGCGGGAGTAATAAACAATGAGCAGTTCTTC.

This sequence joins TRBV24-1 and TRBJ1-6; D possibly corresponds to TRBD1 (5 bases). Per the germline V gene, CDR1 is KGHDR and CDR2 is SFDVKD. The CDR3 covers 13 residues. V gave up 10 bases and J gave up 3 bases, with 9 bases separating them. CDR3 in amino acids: CATVRDYNSPLHF. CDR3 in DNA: TGTGCCACGGTCAGGGACTATAATTCACCCCTCCACTTT.

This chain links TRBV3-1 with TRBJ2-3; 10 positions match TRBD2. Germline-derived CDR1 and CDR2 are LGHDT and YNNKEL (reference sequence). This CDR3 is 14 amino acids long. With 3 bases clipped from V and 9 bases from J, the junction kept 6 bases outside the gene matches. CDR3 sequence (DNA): TGTGCCAGCAGCCAGGAGGTAGCGGGAGGAACGCAGTATTTT. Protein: CASSQEVAGGTQYF.

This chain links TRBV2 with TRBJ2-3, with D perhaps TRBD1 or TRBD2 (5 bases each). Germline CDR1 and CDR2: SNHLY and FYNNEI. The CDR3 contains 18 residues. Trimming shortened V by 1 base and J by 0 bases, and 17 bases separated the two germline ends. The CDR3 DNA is TGTGCCAGCAGTGAAGTGGTCAGGTGGGGACCTAGCACAGATACGCAGTATTTT. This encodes CASSEVVRWGPSTDTQYF.

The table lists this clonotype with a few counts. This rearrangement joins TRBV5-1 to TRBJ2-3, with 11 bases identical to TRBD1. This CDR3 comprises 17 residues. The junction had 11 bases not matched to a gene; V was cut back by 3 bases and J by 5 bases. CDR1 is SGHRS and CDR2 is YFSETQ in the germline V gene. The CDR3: CASSSQPGQGGLDTQYF. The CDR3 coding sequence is TGCGCCAGCAGCTCGCAACCGGGACAGGGGGGTCTAGATACGCAGTATTTT.

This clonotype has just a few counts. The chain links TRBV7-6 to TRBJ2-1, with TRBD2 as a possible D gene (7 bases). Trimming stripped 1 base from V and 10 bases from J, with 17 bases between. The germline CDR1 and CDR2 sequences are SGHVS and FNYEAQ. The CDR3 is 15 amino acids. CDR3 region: CASSLVEKAGQEQFF. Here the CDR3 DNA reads TGTGCCAGCAGCTTAGTGGAGAAAGCGGGACAAGAGCAGTTCTTC.

The CDR3 nucleotides read TGTGCCAGCAGTCGGCGTGTTTTGGGCATTAACACCGGGGAGCTGTTTTTT. It encodes CASSRRVLGINTGELFF. The chain links TRBV6-5 to TRBJ2-2; no firm D call. The CDR3 extends over 17 amino acids. Trimming cost V 5 bases and J 2 bases, with 18 bases left between them. CDR1 and CDR2 from the germline V gene are MNHEY and SVGAGI.

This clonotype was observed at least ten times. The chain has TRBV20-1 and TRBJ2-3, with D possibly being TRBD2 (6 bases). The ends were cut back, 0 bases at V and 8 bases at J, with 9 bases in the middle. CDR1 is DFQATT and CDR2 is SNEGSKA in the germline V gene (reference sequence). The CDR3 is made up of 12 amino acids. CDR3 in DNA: TGCAGTGCTAGAGAGGGACTTCGTACGCAGTATTTT. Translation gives CSAREGLRTQYF.

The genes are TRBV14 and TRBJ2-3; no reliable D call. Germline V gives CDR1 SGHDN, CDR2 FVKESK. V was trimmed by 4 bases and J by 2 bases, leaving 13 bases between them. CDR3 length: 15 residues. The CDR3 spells CASSLGPPPTDTQYF. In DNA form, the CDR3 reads TGTGCCAGCAGCCTAGGACCTCCCCCCACAGATACGCAGTATTTT.

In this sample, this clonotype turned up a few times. The CDR3 coding sequence is TGTGCCAGCGCACCGGGCCCTAGGGGAGCAGATACGCAGTATTTT. This codes for CASAPGPRGADTQYF. This sequence joins TRBV6-1 and TRBJ2-3; the D call may be TRBD1 or TRBD2 (5 bases each). The V and J ends lost 8 bases and 4 bases respectively, with 19 bases between them. From germline, CDR1 is MNHNS and CDR2 SASEGT. The length of the CDR3 is 15 residues.

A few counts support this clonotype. Here the CDR3 reads CASSSTGLARDEQYF. The CDR3 coding sequence is TGTGCCAGCAGCTCCACCGGACTAGCGAGGGACGAGCAGTACTTC. The genes are TRBV7-2 and TRBJ2-7; 9 positions agree with TRBD2. The CDR3 contains 15 residues. The germline V gene encodes CDR1 SGHTA and CDR2 FQGNSA. The ends lost 4 bases at V and 5 bases at J; junction bases unmatched: 9.

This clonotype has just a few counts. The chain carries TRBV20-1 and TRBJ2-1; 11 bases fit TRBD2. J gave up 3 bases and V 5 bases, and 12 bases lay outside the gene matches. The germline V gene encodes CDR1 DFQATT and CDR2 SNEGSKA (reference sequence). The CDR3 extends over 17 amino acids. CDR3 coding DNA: TGCAGTGCTCCTTACCCCCGACTAGCGGGGTTCTACAATGAGCAGTTCTTC. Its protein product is CSAPYPRLAGFYNEQFF.

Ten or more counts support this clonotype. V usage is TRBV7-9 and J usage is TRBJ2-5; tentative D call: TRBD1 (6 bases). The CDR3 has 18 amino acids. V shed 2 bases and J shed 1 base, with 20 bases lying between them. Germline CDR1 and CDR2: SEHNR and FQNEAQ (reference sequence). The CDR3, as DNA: TGTGCCAGCAGCTTATGGCAGGGGATTCGAAGTTCCCAAGAGACCCAGTACTTC. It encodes CASSLWQGIRSSQETQYF.

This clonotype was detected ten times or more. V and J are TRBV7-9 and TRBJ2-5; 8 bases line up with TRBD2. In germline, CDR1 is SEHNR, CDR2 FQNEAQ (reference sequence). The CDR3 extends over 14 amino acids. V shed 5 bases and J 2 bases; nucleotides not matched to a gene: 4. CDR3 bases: TGTGCCAGCAGCAAGACTAGCGTTCAAGAGACCCAGTACTTC. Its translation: CASSKTSVQETQYF.

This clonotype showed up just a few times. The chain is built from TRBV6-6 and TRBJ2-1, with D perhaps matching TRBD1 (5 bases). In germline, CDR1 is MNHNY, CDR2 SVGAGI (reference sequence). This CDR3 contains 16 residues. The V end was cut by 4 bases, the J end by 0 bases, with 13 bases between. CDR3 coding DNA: TGTGCCAGCAGTTTAAGTCAGGGAAGCTCCTACAATGAGCAGTTCTTC. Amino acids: CASSLSQGSSYNEQFF.